Following are 31 T cell receptor beta chains from one sample sequenced in a study of human CD4 T cells and Enterobacteriaceae (dated by TCRdb to 2019 to 2021). To prepare the library, the immunoSEQ multiplex PCR assay was applied. TCRdb retrieved this table from immuneACCESS and kept in-frame rearrangements only. Not all clones are present; in checked studies, unresolved V genes account for under half, and no reason is known for the remainder. This sample is represented by 240 or so clones; 40% to 45% of them were singletons. The biggest ten clones account for less than 65% of the sample. Proliferating activated T cells were FACS-sorted as CFSE-low CD25+ ICOS+ cells after about 6-7 days. Sorted memory CD4+ T cells were CFSE-labeled and cultured at a 2:1 ratio with irradiated autologous monocytes pulsed with antigen. On a FACSAria III, memory CD4+ T cells were FACS-sorted to over 95% purity, defined as all CD4+ cells except CD45RA+CCR7+CD95- naive cells.

Sequenced: bacteria-reactive CD4+ T cells grown in culture. The sample's cell subset or site label is to be understood as: CFSE-low proliferating memory CD4 T cells sorted after in vitro stimulation with a heat-inactivated bacterium or M. tuberculosis lysate. Receptor source: a human donor in good health.

This clone was counted once. The rearrangement links TRBV7-4 to TRBJ2-6; a weak D match, TRBD1 (5 bases). The V gene lost 5 bases and the J gene lost 5 bases, with 22 bases spanning the gap. This CDR3 has 18 residues. CDR1 and CDR2 (germline): SGHVT, SQSDAQ. This CDR3 reads CASSDDDSSQSRANVLTF. In nucleotides, the CDR3 is TGTGCCAGCAGCGATGATGACAGCTCACAAAGTCGGGCCAACGTCCTGACTTTC.

On this clone itself: One base away lies a much larger clone, so this may be a sequencing read error. The genes are TRBV6-4 and TRBJ2-5, with 9 bases matching TRBD2. With 6 bases clipped from V and 4 bases from J, the junction kept 9 bases outside the gene matches. Germline values: CDR1 MRHNA, CDR2 SNTAGT. CDR3 length: 15 amino acids. CDR3 sequence (DNA): TGTGCCAGCAGCTTTGGGGCGGGGGGGCGAGAGACCCAGTACTTC. This gives the protein CASSFGAGGRETQYF.

In its sample, this clone was seen a few times. This rearrangement joins TRBV11-2 to TRBJ2-1; 9 bases map to TRBD1. V lost 3 bases and J lost 6; bases outside the gene matches: 6. The CDR3 totals 15 residues. Germline V gives CDR1 SGHAT, CDR2 FQNNGV. As DNA, the CDR3 is TGTGCCAGCAGCTTGGAGACAGGGGGACGCAATGAGCAGTTCTTC. Its translation: CASSLETGGRNEQFF.

This clone qualifies as medium-sized. V is TRBV7-7 and J is TRBJ2-5; D is uncertain. CDR3 size: 15 residues. V dropped 1 base and J dropped 1 base, with 10 bases sitting between them. CDR1 is SSHAT and CDR2 is FNYEAQ in the germline V gene (reference sequence). For the CDR3, the DNA is TGTGCCAGCAGCTTAGTACGTACAGCCCAAGAGACCCAGTACTTC. Translated: CASSLVRTAQETQYF.

By sample share, this clone is large. V is TRBV2 and J is TRBJ1-2, with TRBD1 identical over 9 bases. CDR1 and CDR2 from the germline V gene are SNHLY and FYNNEI. The V and J ends lost 7 bases and 2 bases, in that order; junction bases with no gene match: 17. This CDR3 spans 18 amino acids. The CDR3 bases are TGTGCCAGCACCCCCAGCCCCCCGTTGACAGGGGGGAACTATGGCTACACCTTC. The encoded protein is CASTPSPPLTGGNYGYTF.

This clone has more than one count but fewer than ten. A much larger clone lies a single base off, so this may be a read error. In the same sample, other DNA sequences code for this CDR3. The chain uses TRBV11-2 and TRBJ2-5, with 9 bases fitting TRBD2. J gave up 4 bases and V 5 bases, and 8 bases lay outside the gene matches. Looked up from germline, CDR1 is SGHAT and CDR2 is FQNNGV. The CDR3 length is 15 residues. The CDR3 nucleotides read TGTGCCAGCAGCGTGGGGGCGGGGGGGCGAGAGACCCAGTACTTC. Translated: CASSVGAGGRETQYF.

With regard to this clone: The likely explanation is a read error, given a far larger clone one base away. V and J are TRBV5-4 and TRBJ1-2; 7 bases map to TRBD1. V was clipped by 0 bases and J by 7 bases; unmatched bases: 6. This CDR3 spans 14 amino acids. The V gene's germline CDR1 is SGHNT and CDR2 YYREEE (reference sequence). This chain's CDR3 is CASSLAAGTVGYTF. CDR3 bases: TGTGCCAGCAGCTTGGCAGCAGGGACAGTTGGCTACACCTTC.

Details on this clone: A read error may explain this, as a much larger clone is one base away. The chain has TRBV28 and TRBJ2-6; 12 positions match TRBD1. Trimming at V came to 5 bases and at J to 1 base, leaving 6 bases not matched to a gene. The length of the CDR3 is 18 residues. Germline CDR1 reads MDHEN; CDR2 reads SYDVKM. CDR3 in amino acids: CASSGGDRGRSGANVLTF. In nucleotides, the CDR3 is TGTGCCAGCAGTGGGGGGGACAGGGGGCGGTCTGGGGCCAACGTCCTGACTTTC.

As for this clone: A much larger clonotype is one base distant, so this may be a read error. The J gene is TRBJ2-5, the V gene TRBV7-2, with TRBD2 identical over 9 bases. CDR3 length: 15 residues. CDR1 and CDR2 (germline): SGHTA, FQGNSA. With 3 bases clipped from V and 4 bases from J, the junction kept 6 bases outside the gene matches. The CDR3 spells CASSFGAGGRETQYF. DNA of the CDR3: TGTGCCAGCAGCTTTGGGGCGGGGGGGCGAGAGACCCAGTACTTC.

This clone showed up just a few times. The genes are TRBV7-4 and TRBJ1-2; TRBD1 agrees at 8 bases. Germline V lookup: CDR1 SGHVT, CDR2 SQSDAQ. The junction had 6 bases not matched to a gene; V was cut back by 5 bases and J by 4 bases. The CDR3 spans 14 residues. This CDR3 is CASSQTGEGYGYTF. The CDR3, as DNA: TGTGCCAGCAGCCAGACAGGGGAGGGCTATGGCTACACCTTC.

This clone is a singleton in its sample. DNA of the CDR3: TGTGCCAGCAGCAAAGGCCGGGGACAGGGCTTAGATACGCAGTATTTT. Its translation is CASSKGRGQGLDTQYF. The rearrangement links TRBV11-3 to TRBJ2-3; 9 nucleotides line up with TRBD1. The V and J ends lost 5 bases and 5 bases, in that order; junction bases with no gene match: 11. CDR1 is SGHNT and CDR2 is YENEEA in the germline V gene. The CDR3 runs 16 residues.

The chain links TRBV6-6 to TRBJ2-1; a weak D match, TRBD1 (7 bases). The V gene lost 7 bases and the J gene lost 6 bases, with 13 bases spanning the gap. The CDR3 consists of 13 residues. Germline CDR1 is MNHNY and CDR2 is SVGAGI (reference sequence). The CDR3 sequence is CASKEGAGNEQFF. The DNA for the CDR3 is TGTGCCAGCAAGGAGGGGGCAGGCAATGAGCAGTTCTTC.

This chain links TRBV28 with TRBJ2-6, with 10 bases identical to TRBD1. V lost 4 bases and J lost 1; bases outside the gene matches: 7. Germline V lookup: CDR1 MDHEN, CDR2 SYDVKM. CDR3 size: 18 residues. CDR3 coding DNA: TGTGCCAGCAGTTGGGGGGGACAGGGGCGGTCTGGGGCCAACGTCCTGACTTTC. This translates into CASSWGGQGRSGANVLTF.

V usage is TRBV11-2 and J usage is TRBJ2-7; TRBD1 matches at 8 bases. The germline V gene has CDR1 SGHAT and CDR2 FQNNGV. The CDR3 has 14 residues. J lost 5 bases, V lost 5 bases, and 8 bases had no gene match. The CDR3 region is CASSQPDRVDEQYF. CDR3 DNA: TGTGCCAGCAGCCAGCCGGACAGGGTCGACGAGCAGTACTTC. Complete variable domain (other parts from reference TRBV11-2 and TRBJ2-7): EAGVAQSPRYKIIEKRQSVAFWCNPISGHATLYWYQQILGQGPKLLIQFQNNGVVDDSQLPKDRFSAERLKGVDSTLKIQPAKLEDSAVYLCASSQPDRVDEQYFGPGTRLTVT.

By its share, this clone is medium-sized (0.01 to 0.1%). This chain uses TRBV16 with TRBJ1-4; TRBD1 might be the D (6 bases). The CDR3 length is 15 residues. V was shortened by 3 bases and J by 3 bases, with 11 bases between the two germline ends. From germline, CDR1 is KGHSY and CDR2 FQNENV. In DNA form, the CDR3 reads TGTGCCAGCAGCCAGGCAGGGGCTTCTAATGAAAAACTGTTTTTT. Translated: CASSQAGASNEKLFF.

This clone was seen a handful of times. The same CDR3 is also encoded by other DNA sequences in this sample. DNA for the CDR3: TGTGCCAGCAGGGGCCACTACGAGCAGTACTTC. Translation: CASRGHYEQYF. The chain carries TRBV2 and TRBJ2-7; the D is unclear. Germline V lookup: CDR1 SNHLY, CDR2 FYNNEI. The CDR3 extends over 11 amino acids. V was pared by 6 bases and J by 3 bases, with 6 bases between. Full variable domain (missing parts from reference TRBV2 and TRBJ2-7): EPEVTQTPSHQVTQMGQEVILRCVPISNHLYFYWYRQILGQKVEFLVSFYNNEISEKSEIFDDQFSVERPDGSNFTLKIRSTKLEDSAMYFCASRGHYEQYFGPGTRLTVT.

This clone qualifies as medium-sized (0.01 to 0.1%). The chain carries TRBV19 and TRBJ2-5; D is possibly TRBD2 (5 bases). V gave up 4 bases and J gave up 5 bases, with 11 bases separating them. CDR3 length: 13 residues. From germline, CDR1 is LNHDA and CDR2 SQIVND (reference sequence). CDR3 amino acids: CASSTLEGETQYF. For the CDR3, the DNA is TGTGCCAGTAGTACACTAGAAGGGGAGACCCAGTACTTC.

Concerning this clone: A read error may account for a junction end that differs from germline. The rearrangement uses TRBV9 and TRBJ2-4; 10 bases line up with TRBD2. Looked up from germline, CDR1 is SGDLS and CDR2 is YYNGEE. This CDR3 comprises 13 residues. This CDR3 is CASSPWSGGALHF. In DNA form, the CDR3 reads TGTGCCAGCAGCCCATGGAGCGGGGGGGCTTTGCACTTC.

This clone is classed as medium-sized. The chain employs TRBV28 and TRBJ2-1; D is perhaps TRBD2 (6 bases). V was clipped by 5 bases and J by 2 bases, with 16 bases between them. Germline CDR1 reads MDHEN; CDR2 reads SYDVKM. This CDR3 is built from 16 residues. The CDR3 reads CASSLTDGSTYNEQFF. The CDR3 region has the DNA TGTGCCAGCAGTCTGACAGACGGGAGCACCTACAATGAGCAGTTCTTC. The variable domain in full, completed from reference TRBV28 and TRBJ2-1, reads DVKVTQSSRYLVKRTGEKVFLECVQDMDHENMFWYRQDPGLGLRLIYFSYDVKMKEKGDIPEGYSVSREKKERFSLILESASTNQTSMYLCASSLTDGSTYNEQFFGPGTRLTVL.

The chain links TRBV7-9 to TRBJ2-1; 11 bases match TRBD1. CDR1 SEHNR and CDR2 FQNEAQ come from the germline V gene (reference sequence). J was trimmed by 2 bases and V by 2 bases; bases with no gene match: 2. The CDR3 extends over 16 amino acids. For the CDR3, the DNA is TGTGCCAGCAGCTTAAGGGGACAGGGGGCCTACAATGAGCAGTTCTTC. This translates into CASSLRGQGAYNEQFF.

The rearrangement uses TRBV9 and TRBJ2-3; no clear D. The CDR3 extends over 15 amino acids. Deletions cut 0 bases from V and 2 bases from J, with 10 bases between. CDR1 SGDLS and CDR2 YYNGEE come from the germline V gene. Here the CDR3 reads CASSVATYNTDTQYF. The CDR3 DNA reads TGTGCCAGCAGCGTAGCCACTTACAACACAGATACGCAGTATTTT.

The chain combines TRBV7-6 with TRBJ2-7; tentatively, D is TRBD2 (6 bases). V was pared by 5 bases and J by 2 bases, with 7 bases between. CDR1 is SGHVS, CDR2 FNYEAQ, per germline. There are 12 residues in the CDR3. The CDR3 is CASSGGTYEQYF. The CDR3 DNA sequence: TGTGCCAGCAGCGGAGGGACCTACGAGCAGTACTTC.

The chain is built from TRBV6-6 and TRBJ2-3; 7 bases are a match to TRBD1. Germline-derived CDR1 and CDR2 are MNHNY and SVGAGI (reference sequence). The J segment lost 3 bases and the V segment lost 8 bases, leaving 14 bases of the junction unmatched. This CDR3 spans 16 amino acids. The CDR3 nucleotides are TGTGCCAGCCAACTGAGCCGAGGCAGGGGGACAGATACGCAGTATTTT. Translating gives CASQLSRGRGTDTQYF.

This clone is medium-sized within its sample. This chain connects TRBV6-6 to TRBJ1-1; TRBD1 agrees at 10 bases. In germline, CDR1 is MNHNY, CDR2 SVGAGI (reference sequence). The CDR3 loop spans 14 amino acids. After removal of 4 bases from V and 4 bases from J, the junction contained 3 bases not matched to a gene. CDR3 sequence: CASSWGTGATEAFF. The CDR3 DNA follows: TGTGCCAGCAGTTGGGGGACAGGGGCCACTGAAGCTTTCTTT.

On this clone itself: With a far larger clone one base away, a read error is the likely cause. V is TRBV6-4 and J is TRBJ2-3; 9 bases match TRBD2. Germline-derived CDR1 and CDR2 are MRHNA and SNTAGT. This CDR3 is 18 amino acids long. Unmatched junction bases numbered 11, after V lost 0 bases and J lost 4 bases. The CDR3 protein is CASSDSGRGGPVADTQYF. The CDR3 bases are TGTGCCAGCAGTGACTCTGGGCGGGGGGGCCCGGTGGCAGATACGCAGTATTTT.

In DNA, the CDR3 is TGTGCCAGCAGCGGACTAGCGGGTGGACGGACCCAGTACTTC. Protein product: CASSGLAGGRTQYF. The chain has TRBV25-1 and TRBJ2-5, with TRBD2 matching over 11 bases. V gave up 6 bases and J gave up 7 bases; unmatched junction bases: 7. Per germline, CDR1 MGHDK and CDR2 SYGVNS. The CDR3 loop spans 14 amino acids.

The chain joins TRBV15 to TRBJ1-1, with D perhaps TRBD1 (6 bases). CDR3 size: 14 residues. The V end was cut by 0 bases, the J end by 4 bases, with 9 bases between. Germline V lookup: CDR1 LNHNV, CDR2 YYDKDF (reference sequence). CDR3 sequence: CATSRDQGTTEAFF. The CDR3 bases are TGTGCCACCAGCAGAGATCAGGGGACCACTGAAGCTTTCTTT.

Regarding this clone: This likely stems from a read error, as it lies one base from a far larger clone. V and J are TRBV7-2 and TRBJ2-5; 9 bases line up with TRBD2. CDR1 is SGHTA and CDR2 is FQGNSA in the germline V gene. This CDR3 spans 15 amino acids. The CDR3 protein is CASRFGAGGRETQYF. The CDR3 DNA sequence: TGTGCCAGCCGCTTTGGGGCGGGGGGGCGAGAGACCCAGTACTTC.

By proportion, this clone is hyperexpanded. This sequence joins TRBV5-1 and TRBJ1-2, with 7 bases lining up with TRBD1. Germline CDR1 SGHRS, CDR2 YFSETQ. V lost 0 bases and J lost 7; bases outside the gene matches: 6. CDR3 length equals 14 residues. CDR3 in amino acids: CASSLAAGTVGYTF. The CDR3 DNA sequence: TGCGCCAGCAGCTTGGCAGCAGGGACAGTTGGCTACACCTTC.

This clone is medium-sized in the sample. The CDR3 DNA reads TGCGCCAGCAGCCTAGATGTTACCTACGAGCAGTACTTC. Protein product: CASSLDVTYEQYF. The chain employs TRBV10-2 and TRBJ2-7; the D is unclear. Trimming removed 6 bases at V and 2 bases at J, with 11 bases between. This CDR3 contains 13 residues. Germline V gives CDR1 WSHSY, CDR2 SAAADI.

The V gene is TRBV21-1, the J gene TRBJ1-1; the table's D call, TRBD1, has no DNA check behind it. TRBV21-1 is recorded as a pseudogene. CDR3 length equals 16 residues. The CDR3 is CASRCRMHTIRTEAFF. The DNA of the CDR3 is TGTGCCAGCAGGTGCAGGATGCACACAATTCGCACTGAAGCTTTCTTT.